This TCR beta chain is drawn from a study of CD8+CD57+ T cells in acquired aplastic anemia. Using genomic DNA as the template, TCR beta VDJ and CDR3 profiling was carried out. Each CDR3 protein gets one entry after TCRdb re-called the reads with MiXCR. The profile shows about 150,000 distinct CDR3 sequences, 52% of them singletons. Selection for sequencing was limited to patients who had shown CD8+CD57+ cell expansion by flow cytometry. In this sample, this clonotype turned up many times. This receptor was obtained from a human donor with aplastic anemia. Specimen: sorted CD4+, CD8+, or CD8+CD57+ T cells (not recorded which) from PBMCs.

CDR3 nucleotides: TGTGCCAGCAGCTTAGAAGCGGGGGGCCCCGGTAAGGGATGGACCCAGTACTTC. Translating gives CASSLEAGGPGKGWTQYF. The chain combines TRBV7-6 with TRBJ2-5; 9 nucleotides match TRBD2. CDR1 is SGHVS, CDR2 FNYEAQ, per germline. CDR3 size: 18 residues. V lost 1 base, J lost 7 bases, and 16 bases stayed unmatched.